A selection of T cell receptor beta chains follows, all from one sample in a study of blood T cells in healthy people across ages. TCRdb called the 5' RACE reads again in MiXCR, with one record for every CDR3 protein. The sample records over 1,500,000 distinct CDR3 sequences, about 50% being singletons. Sequencing was carried out using blood. The origin of the receptors is a woman between 40 and 50 years old in good health. Each CDR3 is given with its conserved first and last residue. The D gene is left open where the match is weak. Only some rows state a clone size, as once, few, many or a class for expanded clones.

V,length,D,size,J,CDR3,DNA
TRBV9,16,.,.,TRBJ2-5,CASSVESGIKRETQYF,TGTGCCAGCAGCGTAGAATCGGGAATTAAGCGAGAGACCCAGTACTTC
TRBV7-9,16,TRBD1,few,TRBJ2-7,CASSLEPGQSSYEQYF,TGTGCCAGCAGCTTAGAGCCGGGACAGAGCTCCTACGAGCAGTACTTC
TRBV7-9,17,TRBD1,few,TRBJ1-5,CASSTGQGVVRGQPQHF,TGTGCCAGCAGCACCGGACAGGGGGTGGTGAGAGGTCAGCCCCAGCATTTT
TRBV27,24,TRBD2,.,TRBJ2-1,CASSSLFLRSSLRTTSGGDNEQFF,TGTGCCAGCAGTTCCCTGTTCCTTAGATCTAGTCTTCGAACCACTAGCGGGGGTGACAATGAGCAGTTCTTC
TRBV28,14,TRBD1,few,TRBJ1-2,CASNSPGQGYGYTF,TGTGCCAGCAACAGTCCCGGACAGGGATATGGCTACACCTTC
TRBV9,13,.,few,TRBJ2-1,CASSVADYNEQFF,TGTGCCAGCAGCGTAGCAGACTACAATGAGCAGTTCTTC
TRBV29-1,12,TRBD1,.,TRBJ2-7,CSVLGQSNEQYF,TGCAGCGTTTTGGGACAGAGTAACGAGCAGTACTTC
TRBV6-1,14,TRBD2,.,TRBJ2-3,CASSEIGGEDTQYF,TGTGCCAGCAGTGAAATCGGGGGGGAAGATACGCAGTATTTT
TRBV14,17,TRBD1,.,TRBJ2-5,CASSQGKKDRVGETQYF,TGTGCTAGCAGCCAAGGCAAAAAGGACAGGGTAGGAGAGACCCAGTACTTC
TRBV7-2,15,TRBD1,.,TRBJ2-7,CASSSSGQAYNEQYF,TGTGCCAGCAGCTCATCGGGACAGGCCTACAATGAGCAGTACTTC
TRBV5-1,15,TRBD1,.,TRBJ2-7,CASSVSGQQHYEQYF,TGCGCCAGCAGCGTGTCGGGACAGCAACACTACGAGCAGTACTTC
TRBV7-9,17,.,once,TRBJ2-1,CASSSIWAALSYNEQFF,TGTGCCAGCAGCTCTATCTGGGCTGCCCTCTCCTACAATGAGCAGTTCTTC
TRBV7-9,17,.,.,TRBJ2-1,CASSSTDGRQTYNEQFF,TGTGCCAGCAGCTCAACAGACGGGCGACAGACCTACAATGAGCAGTTCTTC
TRBV7-2,15,.,.,TRBJ2-3,CTSSPWSASTDTQYF,TGTACCAGCAGCCCGTGGTCAGCTAGCACAGATACGCAGTATTTT
TRBV10-3,15,.,.,TRBJ2-1,CAISQEQGSNNEQFF,TGTGCCATCAGTCAGGAACAGGGTAGCAACAATGAGCAGTTCTTC
TRBV7-2,16,TRBD1,few,TRBJ2-5,CASSRHSGTGLETQYF,TGTGCCAGCAGCCGTCACTCAGGGACAGGCCTAGAGACCCAGTACTTC
TRBV18,15,.,once,TRBJ2-3,CASSPSDGLTDTQYF,TGTGCCAGCTCACCTTCAGACGGACTCACAGATACGCAGTATTTT
TRBV5-1,16,.,.,TRBJ2-3,CASSLVTGLGADTQYF,TGCGCCAGCAGCTTGGTAACAGGGCTAGGGGCAGATACGCAGTATTTT